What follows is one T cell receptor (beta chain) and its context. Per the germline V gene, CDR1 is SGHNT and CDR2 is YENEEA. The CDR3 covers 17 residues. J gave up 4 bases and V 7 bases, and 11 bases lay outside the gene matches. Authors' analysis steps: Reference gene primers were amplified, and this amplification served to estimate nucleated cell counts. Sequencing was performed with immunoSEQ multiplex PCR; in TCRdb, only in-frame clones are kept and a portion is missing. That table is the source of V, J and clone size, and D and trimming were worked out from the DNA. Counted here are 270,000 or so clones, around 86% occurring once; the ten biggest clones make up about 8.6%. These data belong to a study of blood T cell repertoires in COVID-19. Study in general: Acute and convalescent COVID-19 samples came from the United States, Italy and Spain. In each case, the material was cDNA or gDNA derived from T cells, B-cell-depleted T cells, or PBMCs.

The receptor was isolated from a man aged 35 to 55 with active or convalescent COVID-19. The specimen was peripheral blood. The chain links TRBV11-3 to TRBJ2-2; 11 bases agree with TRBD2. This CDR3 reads CASTPGLLAGVTGELFF. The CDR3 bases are TGTGCCAGCACCCCAGGACTACTAGCGGGAGTCACCGGGGAGCTGTTTTTT.